These T cell receptor beta chains were read from a single sample in a study of beta chain features in type 1 diabetes. The table came from immunoSEQ multiplex PCR; TCRdb's copy has only in-frame clones and leaves some out. The table records 250,000 to 350,000 clones, 14% of them present only once. Sequencing was done on a sample of naive CD4+ T cells from blood. The source is a man aged 25-40 years with type 1 diabetes. CDR3s include the opening cysteine and the closing phenylalanine or tryptophan. A D gene is named only where the DNA matches it firmly. The size field is filled for only some rows; it gives once, few, many or a size class.

clone size,J gene,D gene,V gene,CDR3 protein,CDR3 DNA
.,TRBJ2-5,TRBD2,TRBV9,CASSVLAGRETQYF,TGTGCCAGCAGCGTCCTAGCGGGTAGGGAGACCCAGTACTTC
.,TRBJ2-1,.,TRBV28,CASSLGKQTSSYNEQFF,TGTGCCAGCAGTTTGGGAAAACAGACTAGCTCCTACAATGAGCAGTTCTTC
.,TRBJ2-7,.,TRBV15,CATGINSGPYEQYF,TGTGCCACCGGAATAAATAGCGGACCCTACGAGCAGTACTTC
few,TRBJ2-1,.,TRBV11-2,CASSLGTRRTDEQFF,TGTGCCAGCAGCTTAGGTACGCGGAGGACGGATGAGCAGTTCTTC
.,TRBJ1-2,.,TRBV10-3,CAISESRNYGYTF,TGTGCCATCAGTGAGTCCAGGAACTATGGCTACACCTTC
.,TRBJ2-1,.,TRBV6-5,CASSYGPLSYNEQFF,TGTGCCAGCAGTTACGGGCCACTCTCCTACAATGAGCAGTTCTTC
once,TRBJ2-1,.,TRBV28,CASNFPRRGNEQFF,TGTGCCAGCAACTTCCCCCGTAGAGGTAATGAGCAGTTCTTC
.,TRBJ1-4,TRBD1,TRBV27,CASSFRQGEKLFF,TGTGCCAGCAGTTTCCGACAGGGCGAAAAACTGTTTTTT
few,TRBJ1-5,TRBD1,TRBV28,CASSTGQGNQPQHF,TGTGCCAGCAGTACCGGACAGGGCAATCAGCCCCAGCATTTT
.,TRBJ2-1,.,TRBV14,CASSQARQSSSYNEQFF,TGTGCCAGCAGCCAAGCCAGACAGTCTAGCTCCTACAATGAGCAGTTCTTC
.,TRBJ2-7,TRBD2,TRBV10-3,CAINGGGFYEQYF,TGTGCCATCAATGGCGGGGGGTTCTACGAGCAGTACTTC
few,TRBJ2-2,.,TRBV9,CASTPPRGSNTGELFF,TGTGCCAGCACCCCCCCGCGGGGATCGAACACCGGGGAGCTGTTTTTT
once,TRBJ1-1,.,TRBV9,CASSGQRNTEAFF,TGTGCCAGCAGCGGACAGAGGAACACTGAAGCTTTCTTT
.,TRBJ1-5,.,TRBV4-2,CASSQDRGSNQPQHF,TGTGCCAGCAGCCAAGATAGAGGTAGCAATCAGCCCCAGCATTTT
few,TRBJ1-2,TRBD1,TRBV7-9,CATARDRGLGNYGYTF,TGTGCCACTGCCCGGGACAGGGGGCTCGGTAACTATGGCTACACCTTC
.,TRBJ2-7,TRBD1,TRBV2,CASPPGQGLGEQYF,TGTGCCAGTCCACCGGGACAGGGATTGGGCGAGCAGTACTTC
few,TRBJ2-1,TRBD2,TRBV4-1,CASSPASGSYNEQFF,TGCGCCAGCAGTCCCGCTAGCGGGAGCTACAATGAGCAGTTCTTC
few,TRBJ1-1,.,TRBV27,CASSSTGNTEAFF,TGTGCCAGCAGTTCGACAGGGAACACTGAAGCTTTCTTT
.,TRBJ1-1,.,TRBV7-9,CASSPGLLATEAFF,TGTGCCAGCAGCCCCGGACTCCTGGCCACTGAAGCTTTCTTT
few,TRBJ1-2,TRBD1,TRBV6-5,CASSYGGTVGGYTF,TGTGCCAGCAGTTACGGGGGGACAGTAGGTGGCTACACCTTC
.,TRBJ2-2,.,TRBV4-2,CASSQGGPGTGELFF,TGTGCCAGCAGCCAAGGGGGGCCGGGCACCGGGGAGCTGTTTTTT
.,TRBJ2-5,.,TRBV30,CAWSPRPRESGETQYF,TGTGCCTGGAGTCCCCGACCCAGGGAATCGGGAGAGACCCAGTACTTC
.,TRBJ2-6,TRBD1,TRBV4-3,CASSQEGDDRAGANVLTF,TGCGCCAGCAGCCAAGAGGGCGACGACAGGGCTGGGGCCAACGTCCTGACTTTC
few,TRBJ2-5,TRBD2,TRBV11-2,CASSRTSGETQYF,TGTGCCAGCAGCCGAACTAGCGGAGAGACCCAGTACTTC
.,TRBJ2-5,.,TRBV7-2,CASSIQGSGETQYF,TGTGCCAGCAGCATTCAGGGGAGCGGAGAGACCCAGTACTTC
.,TRBJ2-1,.,TRBV4-2,CASSRGGAVGDEQFF,TGTGCCAGCAGCCGGGGGGGGGCTGTAGGCGATGAGCAGTTCTTC
few,TRBJ2-3,.,TRBV15,CATNYLTGRFADTQYF,TGTGCCACCAACTACCTGACAGGGAGGTTCGCAGATACGCAGTATTTT
.,TRBJ1-5,TRBD1,TRBV19,CASSDRDEVQPQHF,TGTGCCAGTTCGGACAGGGACGAAGTACAGCCCCAGCATTTT
.,TRBJ2-1,TRBD2,TRBV28,CASRPGGLAGEDEQFF,TGTGCCAGCAGGCCCGGGGGACTAGCGGGAGAGGATGAGCAGTTCTTC
few,TRBJ2-1,TRBD1,TRBV25-1,CASSETGVHNEQFF,TGTGCCAGCAGTGAGACAGGGGTCCACAATGAGCAGTTCTTC
few,TRBJ2-7,TRBD1,TRBV5-1,CASSLVLGQGYEQYF,TGCGCCAGCAGCTTGGTTTTGGGACAGGGCTACGAGCAGTACTTC
few,TRBJ2-6,.,TRBV28,CASLNTGSGANVLTF,TGTGCCAGCCTGAATACAGGGTCTGGGGCCAACGTCCTGACTTTC
few,TRBJ2-1,TRBD2,TRBV7-2,CASSKREGLLPEQFF,TGTGCCAGCAGCAAACGGGAGGGCCTGCTCCCTGAGCAGTTCTTC
few,TRBJ2-5,TRBD2,TRBV4-1,CASSQGGIAGLQTQYF,TGCGCCAGCAGCCAAGGTGGAATAGCGGGGTTGCAGACCCAGTACTTC
few,TRBJ2-2,.,TRBV7-3,CASSTQGLTGELFF,TGTGCCAGCAGCACCCAGGGGTTGACCGGGGAGCTGTTTTTT
.,TRBJ2-1,TRBD2,TRBV4-1,CASRLVGTRGANEQFF,TGCGCCAGCAGGCTGGTCGGGACTAGGGGGGCGAATGAGCAGTTCTTC
.,TRBJ1-2,.,TRBV30,CAWSVSNYGYTF,TGTGCCTGGAGTGTTAGCAACTATGGCTACACCTTC
.,TRBJ2-7,TRBD1,TRBV18,CASSPLSVGTGAYEQYF,TGTGCCAGCTCACCACTATCGGTCGGGACAGGAGCCTACGAGCAGTACTTC
few,TRBJ2-1,TRBD1,TRBV2,CASSGRQGDSYNEQFF,TGTGCCAGCAGCGGAAGACAGGGAGATTCCTACAATGAGCAGTTCTTC
few,TRBJ2-4,.,TRBV7-9,CASSFSWNQGAKNIQYF,TGTGCCAGCAGCTTTAGCTGGAATCAGGGAGCCAAAAACATTCAGTACTTC
few,TRBJ2-3,.,TRBV7-9,CASSRGSGSTDTQYF,TGTGCCAGCAGCAGGGGTAGCGGAAGCACAGATACGCAGTATTTT
.,TRBJ2-2,.,TRBV10-3,CAISDSNTGELFF,TGTGCCATCAGTGACTCTAACACCGGGGAGCTGTTTTTT